This TCR beta chain was captured in a study of cytomegalovirus exposure and HLA in healthy donors. Both 60 Vbeta primers and 13 Jbeta primers went into the PCR. Produced via immunoSEQ multiplex PCR; TCRdb's table is partial and in-frame only. Its listing shows just under 90,000 clones. The length of the CDR3 is 13 residues. Germline V CDR1 and CDR2: LGHNT, FRNRAP. V lost 5 bases and J lost 1, with 7 bases in between. V is TRBV12-5 and J is TRBJ2-3; tentatively, D is TRBD1 (5 bases). The specimen sequenced was PBMCs. The clonotype originates from a girl aged 5-17 years in good health and CMV-seropositive. The CDR3 region is CASGKGGTDTQYF. DNA for the CDR3: TGTGCTAGTGGTAAAGGGGGCACAGATACGCAGTATTTT.